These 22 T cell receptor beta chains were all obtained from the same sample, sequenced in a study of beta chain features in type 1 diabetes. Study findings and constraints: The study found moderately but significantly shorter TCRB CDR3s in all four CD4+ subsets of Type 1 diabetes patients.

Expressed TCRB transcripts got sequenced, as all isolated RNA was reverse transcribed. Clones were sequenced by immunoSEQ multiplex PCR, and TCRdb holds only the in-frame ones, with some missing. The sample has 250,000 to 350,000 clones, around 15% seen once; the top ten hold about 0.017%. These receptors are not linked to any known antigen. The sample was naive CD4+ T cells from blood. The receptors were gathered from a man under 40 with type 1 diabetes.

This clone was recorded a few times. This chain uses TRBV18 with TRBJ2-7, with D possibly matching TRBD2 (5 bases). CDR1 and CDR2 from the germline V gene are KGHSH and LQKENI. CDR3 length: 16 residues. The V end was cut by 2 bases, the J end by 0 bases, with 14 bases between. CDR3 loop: CASSPSTGTNSYEQYF. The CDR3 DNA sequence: TGTGCCAGCTCACCATCAACGGGAACCAACTCCTACGAGCAGTACTTC.

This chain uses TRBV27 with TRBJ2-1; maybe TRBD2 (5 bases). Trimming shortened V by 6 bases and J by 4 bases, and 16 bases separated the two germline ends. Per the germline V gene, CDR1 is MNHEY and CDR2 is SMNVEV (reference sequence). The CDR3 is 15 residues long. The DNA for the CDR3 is TGTGCCAGCAGCCGAGACGCGGGCGGGTACAATGAGCAGTTCTTC. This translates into CASSRDAGGYNEQFF.

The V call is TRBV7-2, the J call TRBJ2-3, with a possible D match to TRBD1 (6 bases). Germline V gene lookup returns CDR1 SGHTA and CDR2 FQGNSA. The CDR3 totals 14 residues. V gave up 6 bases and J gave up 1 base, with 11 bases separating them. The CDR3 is CASSAGVGTDTQYF. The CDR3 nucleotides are TGTGCCAGCAGTGCAGGGGTGGGCACAGATACGCAGTATTTT.

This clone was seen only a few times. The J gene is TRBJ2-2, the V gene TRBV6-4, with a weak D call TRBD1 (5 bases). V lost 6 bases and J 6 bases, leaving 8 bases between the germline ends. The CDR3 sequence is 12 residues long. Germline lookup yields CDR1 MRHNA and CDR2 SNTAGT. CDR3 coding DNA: TGTGCCAGCAGCAGGGTTCCCGGGGAGCTGTTTTTT. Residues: CASSRVPGELFF.

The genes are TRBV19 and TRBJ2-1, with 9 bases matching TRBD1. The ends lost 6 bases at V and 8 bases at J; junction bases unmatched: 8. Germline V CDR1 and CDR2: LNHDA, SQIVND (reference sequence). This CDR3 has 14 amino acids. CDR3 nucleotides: TGTGCCAGTAGCCGGACAGGGGACGGGGATGAGCAGTTCTTC. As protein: CASSRTGDGDEQFF.

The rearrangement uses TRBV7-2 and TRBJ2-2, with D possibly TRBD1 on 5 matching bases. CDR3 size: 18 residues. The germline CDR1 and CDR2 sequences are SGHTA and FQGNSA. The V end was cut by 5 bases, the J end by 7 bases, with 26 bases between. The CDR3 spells CASSLSSRAGFLDGELFF. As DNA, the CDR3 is TGTGCCAGCAGCCTGTCCTCGAGAGCAGGGTTTTTGGACGGGGAGCTGTTTTTT.

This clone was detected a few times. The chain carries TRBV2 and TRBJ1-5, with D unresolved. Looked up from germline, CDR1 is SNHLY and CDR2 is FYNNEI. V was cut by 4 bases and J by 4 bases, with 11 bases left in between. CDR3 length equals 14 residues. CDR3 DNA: TGTGCCAGCAGTGCGGAGACGGCGAATCAGCCCCAGCATTTT. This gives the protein CASSAETANQPQHF.

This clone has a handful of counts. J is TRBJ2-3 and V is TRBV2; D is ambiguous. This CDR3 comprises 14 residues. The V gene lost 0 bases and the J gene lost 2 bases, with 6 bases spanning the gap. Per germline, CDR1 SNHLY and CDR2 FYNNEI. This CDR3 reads CASSEALATDTQYF. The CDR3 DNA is TGTGCCAGCAGTGAAGCCCTGGCCACAGATACGCAGTATTTT.

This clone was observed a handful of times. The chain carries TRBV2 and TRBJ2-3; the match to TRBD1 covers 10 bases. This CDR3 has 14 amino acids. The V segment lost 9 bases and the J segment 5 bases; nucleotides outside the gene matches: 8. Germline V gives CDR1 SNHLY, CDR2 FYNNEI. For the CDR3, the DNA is TGTGCCAGTGTCCGGGACAGGGGAAGAGATACGCAGTATTTT. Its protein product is CASVRDRGRDTQYF.

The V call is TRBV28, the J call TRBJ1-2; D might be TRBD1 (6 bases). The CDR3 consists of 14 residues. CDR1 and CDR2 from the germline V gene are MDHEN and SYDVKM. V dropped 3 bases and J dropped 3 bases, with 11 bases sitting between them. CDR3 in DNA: TGTGCCAGCAGTTTGAGGGGGGGGTACTATGGCTACACCTTC. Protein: CASSLRGGYYGYTF.

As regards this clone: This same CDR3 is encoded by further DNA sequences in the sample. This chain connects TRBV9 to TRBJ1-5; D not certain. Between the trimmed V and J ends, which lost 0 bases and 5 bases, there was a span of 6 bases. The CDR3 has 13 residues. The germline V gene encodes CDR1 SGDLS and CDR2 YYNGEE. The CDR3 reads CASSVDPDQPQHF. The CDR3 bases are TGTGCCAGCAGCGTAGATCCGGATCAGCCCCAGCATTTT.

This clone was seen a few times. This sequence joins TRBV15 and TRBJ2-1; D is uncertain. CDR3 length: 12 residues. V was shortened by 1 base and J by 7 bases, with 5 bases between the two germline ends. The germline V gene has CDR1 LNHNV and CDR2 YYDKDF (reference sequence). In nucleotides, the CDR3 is TGTGCCACCAGCAGAGGAGAGAATGAGCAGTTCTTC. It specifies CATSRGENEQFF.

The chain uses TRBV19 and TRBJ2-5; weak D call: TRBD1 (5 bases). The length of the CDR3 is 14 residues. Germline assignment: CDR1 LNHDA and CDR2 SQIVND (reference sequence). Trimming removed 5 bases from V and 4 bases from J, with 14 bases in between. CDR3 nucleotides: TGTGCCAGTAGTGCCGCCAGGGATGGAGAGACCCAGTACTTC. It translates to CASSAARDGETQYF.

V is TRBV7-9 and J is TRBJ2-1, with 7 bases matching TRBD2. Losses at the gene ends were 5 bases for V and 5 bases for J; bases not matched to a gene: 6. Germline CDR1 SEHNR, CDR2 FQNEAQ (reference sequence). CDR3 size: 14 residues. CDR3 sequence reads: CASSKGRENNEQFF. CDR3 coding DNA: TGTGCCAGCAGCAAGGGGCGGGAGAACAATGAGCAGTTCTTC.

Written as DNA, the CDR3 is TGTGCCAGCAGCGTAGACACAGGGCCCTACAATGAGCAGTTCTTC. Its protein is CASSVDTGPYNEQFF. The genes are TRBV9 and TRBJ2-1; D possibly corresponds to TRBD1 (6 bases). The V and J ends lost 0 bases and 2 bases respectively, with 9 bases between them. The CDR3 extends over 15 amino acids. CDR1 and CDR2 (germline): SGDLS, YYNGEE.

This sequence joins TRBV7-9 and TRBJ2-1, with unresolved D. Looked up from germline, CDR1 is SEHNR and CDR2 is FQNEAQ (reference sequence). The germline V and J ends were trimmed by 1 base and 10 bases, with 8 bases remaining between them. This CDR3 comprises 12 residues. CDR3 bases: TGTGCCAGCAGCTTAGTCGACTCCGAGCAGTTCTTC. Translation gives CASSLVDSEQFF.

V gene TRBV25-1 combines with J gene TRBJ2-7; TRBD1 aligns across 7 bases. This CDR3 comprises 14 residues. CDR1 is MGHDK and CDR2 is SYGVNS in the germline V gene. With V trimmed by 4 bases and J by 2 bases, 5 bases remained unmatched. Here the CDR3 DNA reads TGTGCCAGCAGTGTCCAAGGGGGCCCCTACGAGCAGTACTTC. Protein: CASSVQGGPYEQYF.

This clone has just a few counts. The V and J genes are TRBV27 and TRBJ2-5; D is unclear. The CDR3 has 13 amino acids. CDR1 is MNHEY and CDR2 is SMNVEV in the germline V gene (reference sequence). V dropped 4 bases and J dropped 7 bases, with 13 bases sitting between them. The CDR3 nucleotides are TGTGCCAGCAGTTCCCTCGAGAGAGGGACCCAGTACTTC. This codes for CASSSLERGTQYF.

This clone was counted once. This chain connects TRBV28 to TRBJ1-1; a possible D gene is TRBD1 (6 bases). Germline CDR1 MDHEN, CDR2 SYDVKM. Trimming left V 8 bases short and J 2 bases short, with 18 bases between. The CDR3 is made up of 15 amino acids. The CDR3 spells CASLTTGHANTEAFF. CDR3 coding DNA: TGTGCCAGCCTTACTACGGGACACGCCAACACTGAAGCTTTCTTT.

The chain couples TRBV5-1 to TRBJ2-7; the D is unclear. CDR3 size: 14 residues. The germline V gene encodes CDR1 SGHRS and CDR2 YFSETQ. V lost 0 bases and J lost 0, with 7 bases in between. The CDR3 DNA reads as TGCGCCAGCAGCTTGGACAGCAGCTCCTACGAGCAGTACTTC. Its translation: CASSLDSSSYEQYF.

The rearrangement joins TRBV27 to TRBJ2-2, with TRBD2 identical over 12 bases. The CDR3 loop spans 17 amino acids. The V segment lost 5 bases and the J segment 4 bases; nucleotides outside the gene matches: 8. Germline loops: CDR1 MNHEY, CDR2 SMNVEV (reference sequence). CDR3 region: CASSTLAGGLGTGELFF. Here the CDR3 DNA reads TGTGCCAGCAGTACTCTAGCGGGAGGGCTGGGCACCGGGGAGCTGTTTTTT.

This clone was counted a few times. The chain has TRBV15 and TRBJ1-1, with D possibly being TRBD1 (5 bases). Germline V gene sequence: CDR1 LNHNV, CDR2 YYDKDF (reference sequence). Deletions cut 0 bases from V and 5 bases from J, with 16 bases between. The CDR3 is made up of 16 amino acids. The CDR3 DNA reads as TGTGCCACCAGCAGAGATGCGGCAGGGCTACGGACTGAAGCTTTCTTT. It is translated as CATSRDAAGLRTEAFF.